This note documents a single T cell receptor beta chain sequence. The sample comes from a study of blood T cell repertoires in COVID-19. Study-level background: Italy, Spain and the United States were the sources of the convalescent and acute COVID-19 samples. T cells, B-cell-depleted T cells, or PBMCs supplied cDNA or gDNA.

Study processing details: Reference gene primer amplification in the assay estimated nucleated cell counts. TCRdb's copy holds only in-frame clones and misses some; the assay was immunoSEQ multiplex PCR. V, J and clone size are taken as reported in that table, and D and trimming were inferred from the DNA itself. Of around 120,000 clones detected, around 81% appear once; the ten largest clones hold approximately 2.4%. V gave up 4 bases and J gave up 14 bases; unmatched junction bases: 9. The CDR3 extends over 14 amino acids. The germline CDR1 and CDR2 sequences are SGHTA and FQGNSA. The chain is built from TRBV7-2 and TRBJ1-6; 9 nucleotides align to TRBD1. The receptor's source is a man aged 65 to 85 with acute or convalescent COVID-19. Sequencing used peripheral blood. This CDR3 reads CASSSTGGLRALHF. For the CDR3, the DNA is TGTGCCAGCAGCTCGACAGGGGGTCTTAGGGCCCTCCACTTT.